This TCR beta chain was recovered during a study of cytomegalovirus exposure and HLA in healthy donors. About the research overall: Per a later analysis, the roughly 670 first-cohort and 95 to 150 validation repertoires shared one platform.

TCRdb keeps only in-frame clones here, not all; method: immunoSEQ multiplex PCR. The top ten clones hold approximately 1.1% of a sample with tens of thousands of clones, 93% of them seen once. The donors were members of the roughly 130-subject validation cohort (separate from the approximately 670-subject first cohort). Worth noting for this clone: Its antigen is not known.

Study findings and constraints: Among TCR beta chains, those listed as cytomegalovirus-associated numbered more than 150. The authors confirmed in vitro that three CMV-associated chains were specific for CMV antigens.

Between the trimmed V and J ends, which lost 0 bases and 4 bases, there was a span of 3 bases. The CDR3 totals 13 residues. Germline V gene sequence: CDR1 SGHDN, CDR2 FVKESK. The clonotype originates from a woman between 25 and 40 years old in good health and CMV-seropositive. The sequenced material came from PBMCs. This chain links TRBV14 with TRBJ2-2; D unresolved. The CDR3 here is CASSQDGTGELFF. The CDR3 bases are TGTGCCAGCAGCCAAGACGGCACCGGGGAGCTGTTTTTT.